This is a list of T cell receptor beta chains from one sample in a study of T-cell memory formation after mild COVID-19. TCRdb reprocessed the 5' RACE reads with MiXCR, giving one entry per CDR3 protein. The table has around 82,000 distinct CDR3 sequences, 13% seen once. Sequencing was carried out using PBMCs or a T cell subset sorted from them (not recorded which). The source is a man aged 18 to 30 who had mild COVID-19 (a few samples of this study predate the infection). Cell type and time point are not known. CDR3s include the opening cysteine and the closing phenylalanine or tryptophan.

v_call cdr3_length cdr3_aa
TRBV29-1 11 CSVELRNIQYF
TRBV7-6 14 CASSFAAVTGELFF
TRBV4-1 14 CASRPGTMNTEAFF
TRBV7-2 14 CASSSPDYSYEQYF
TRBV7-9 17 CASSLDGQELSNYGYTF
TRBV7-2 14 CASSLGPGDSGYTF
TRBV3-1 16 CASSQVSLSRAYEQYF
TRBV20-1 12 CSAGHRRNEQFF
TRBV12-3/TRBV12-4 12 CASSADRTQAFF
TRBV6-2/TRBV6-3 14 CASSYSTGGYEQYF
TRBV19 14 CASSMRRAGTEAFF
TRBV6-5 13 CASSLTGANVLTF
TRBV6-2/TRBV6-3 14 CASSSGLSTDTQYF
TRBV6-2/TRBV6-3 16 CASSYSPGQYTGELFF
TRBV4-1 13 CASRLTDNSPLHF
TRBV2 14 CASSGPGNNSPLHF
TRBV7-8 14 CASRQGLDNSPLHF
TRBV30 13 CAWSVTRSGEQYF
TRBV19 13 CASGYGGSQPQHF
TRBV20-1 18 CSARGGGLQRGFSYGYTF
TRBV6-1 13 CASSPTGADTQYF
TRBV5-1 15 CASSLASSGDYGYTF
TRBV6-4 15 CASAMETSGTNEQFF
TRBV6-5 13 CASTLGGDYGYTF
TRBV7-9 15 CASRPTARSMETQYF
TRBV5-1 14 CASSLKGSVGGYTF
TRBV5-1 17 CASSARLAGTSYNEQFF
TRBV20-1 15 CIMQGGSTSNYGYTF
TRBV20-1 14 CSASAGDRYQPQHF
TRBV19 15 CASSKTSGSYNEQFF
TRBV7-9 12 CASSLGTPRQFF
TRBV4-3 17 CASSQDGLAGNVETQYF
TRBV14 14 CASSQDLTVYEQYF
TRBV6-6 17 CASSYEHSGGATDTQYF
TRBV11-2 11 CASSLLRQQYF
TRBV4-3 14 CASSPGTGGDEQYF
TRBV6-2/TRBV6-3 15 CASSYSGTGSAEAFF
TRBV28 16 CASSLVRQGYQETQYF
TRBV6-1 14 CASRVGQGPYEQYF
TRBV27 16 CASPISGLAVTDTQYF
TRBV4-1 15 CASSQDPAPYNEQFF
TRBV4-3 13 CASSQAGGREQFF
TRBV4-1 14 CASSQTLGSETQYF
TRBV6-2/TRBV6-3 17 CASSYLRGQALLSPLHF
TRBV12-3/TRBV12-4 13 CASSLALTDTQYF
TRBV7-8 17 CASSLEDRGLRMETQYF
TRBV12-3/TRBV12-4 13 CASSWAGSNEQFF
TRBV10-3 13 CAISDGRSYEQYF
TRBV5-1 14 CASSPLGGGNEQFF
TRBV4-1 15 CASSQVWGKDTEAFF
TRBV27 18 CASSQAGTGDHSTDTQYF